This TCR beta chain emerged from a study of T-cell memory formation after mild COVID-19. Regarding the study as a whole: Pre-infection memory held some responding clones, suggesting pre-existing cross-reactive T cells responded.

Germline CDR1 is MGHRA and CDR2 is YSYEKL. This CDR3 has 16 residues. The V end was cut by 4 bases, the J end by 0 bases, with 12 bases between. This clonotype occurred a few times. The target antigen is unknown. From 5'RACE with constant-segment primers came TCR alpha and TCR beta cDNA libraries that carried sample barcodes and UMIs. MiXCR, applied by TCRdb to the 5' RACE reads, yields one record per CDR3 protein. Of fewer than 150,000 distinct CDR3 sequences listed, less than 6.5% were seen once; the top ten hold approximately 2.3%. This chain uses TRBV4-1 with TRBJ2-2; no reliable D call. This TCR derives from an adult woman who had mild COVID-19 (a few samples of this study predate the infection). Cell type and time point are not known. The sequenced material came from PBMCs or a T cell subset sorted from them (not recorded which). CDR3 residues: CASSPIKGPNTGELFF. The CDR3 DNA is TGCGCCAGCAGCCCAATCAAGGGTCCGAACACCGGGGAGCTGTTTTTT.